This is a list of T cell receptor beta chains from one sample in a study of T cell responses to AZD1222 COVID-19 vaccine. Produced via immunoSEQ multiplex PCR; TCRdb's table is partial and in-frame only. This repertoire shows 150,000 to 200,000 clones, approximately 92% found once; its top ten account for around 2.3%. This specimen consisted of peripheral blood, obtained on day 0 of AZD1222 vaccination. These receptors came from an adult in good health. CDR3s include the opening cysteine and the closing phenylalanine or tryptophan. A D gene is named only where the DNA matches it firmly. Not every row has a clone size; where given, it reads once, few, many or a size class.

>TRBD2|TRBV5-1|TRBJ2-1|.
TGCGCCAGAAGACTTCTCTTTGGGGGAGGGACCTACAATGAGCAGTTCTTC
CARRLLFGGGTYNEQFF
>.|TRBV5-1|TRBJ1-2|.
TGCGCCAGCAGCTTGGGGGGCGGGACCCTCGGTGGCGGCTACACCTTC
CASSLGGGTLGGGYTF
>TRBD2|TRBV6-5|TRBJ2-3|.
TGTGCCAGCTCTAGCGGGGGCGGGACAGATACGCAGTATTTT
CASSSGGGTDTQYF
>.|TRBV6-5|TRBJ1-2|.
TGTGCCAGCAGTTACCTGGCGGGGAAGGGCTCTGGCTACACCTTC
CASSYLAGKGSGYTF
>TRBD1|TRBV28|TRBJ1-2|.
TGTGCCAGCAGTCTCCGACAGGGGCGCTATGGCTACACCTTC
CASSLRQGRYGYTF
>.|TRBV5-1|TRBJ1-5|.
TGCGCCAGCAGCGGGGACAGCAATCAGCCCCAGCATTTT
CASSGDSNQPQHF
>.|TRBV29-1|TRBJ2-3|.
TGCAGCGTGCGAGCCAATACGCAGTATTTT
CSVRANTQYF
>.|TRBV28|TRBJ1-2|.
TGTGCCAGCAGTTTCTCTCTCGGCTTGGTGGGGGGCTACACCTTC
CASSFSLGLVGGYTF
>.|TRBV6-1|TRBJ1-1|.
TGTGCCAGCAGTGAAGGAGGGGGTAGGACTGAAGCTTTCTTT
CASSEGGGRTEAFF
>.|TRBV4-1|TRBJ2-6|.
TGCGCCAGCAGCCGGATTCGAGGTTCTGGGGCCAACGTCCTGACTTTC
CASSRIRGSGANVLTF
>.|TRBV7-9|TRBJ2-3|.
TGTGCCAGCAGCCTACGACAGGGAGGTTTCACAGATACGCAGTATTTT
CASSLRQGGFTDTQYF
>.|TRBV4-3|TRBJ1-1|.
TGCGCCAGCAGCCTTCACAGGTCGAACACTGAAGCTTTCTTT
CASSLHRSNTEAFF
>.|TRBV30|TRBJ2-7|once
TGTGCCTGGAGTGTCTTTGCGGAGCAGTACTTC
CAWSVFAEQYF
>.|TRBV30|TRBJ2-7|.
TGTGCCTGGAGCAACGGAGGCGTGGACGAGCAGTACTTC
CAWSNGGVDEQYF
>.|TRBV5-1|TRBJ2-5|.
TGCGCCAGCAGCTTGGCCGTATCCCAAGAGACCCAGTACTTC
CASSLAVSQETQYF
>.|TRBV7-8|TRBJ2-7|.
TGTGCCAGCAGCTTAGGTGCGGGCTCCTACGAGCAGTACTTC
CASSLGAGSYEQYF
>.|TRBV6-2/TRBV6-3|TRBJ1-6|.
TGTGCCAGCAGTCTCGGGACCGGCCGGTCACCCCTCCACTTT
CASSLGTGRSPLHF
>TRBD1|TRBV12-3/TRBV12-4|TRBJ1-2|.
TGTGCCAGCATCGACAGGGGGAAGGGAGGCTACACCTTC
CASIDRGKGGYTF
>.|TRBV7-2|TRBJ1-5|.
TGTGCCAGCAGCTTAAGTAATCAGCCCCAGCATTTT
CASSLSNQPQHF
>.|TRBV7-8|TRBJ1-1|.
TGTGCCAGCAGCTTGGGTAGGTCCAACACTGAAGCTTTCTTT
CASSLGRSNTEAFF
>.|TRBV7-9|TRBJ2-7|.
TGTGCCAGCAGTGCTGGGTACTCAGGGAGAGGTTCCCACGAGCAGTACTTC
CASSAGYSGRGSHEQYF
>TRBD1|TRBV2|TRBJ2-5|.
TGTGCCAGCAGCCGTGGGACAGGGTCTTCCCAGACCCAGTACTTC
CASSRGTGSSQTQYF
>.|TRBV5-5|TRBJ1-1|.
TGTGCCAGCAGCTTGGATCGGGGCCTGAACACTGAAGCTTTCTTT
CASSLDRGLNTEAFF
>.|TRBV18|TRBJ1-1|once
TGTGCCAGCTCACCACCGAGTGAAGGCACTGAAGCTTTCTTT
CASSPPSEGTEAFF
>.|TRBV5-6|TRBJ2-7|.
TGTGCCAGCAGCTTGTTCGGGACCCAACCCTACGAGCAGTACTTC
CASSLFGTQPYEQYF
>TRBD1|TRBV27|TRBJ2-5|.
TGTGCCAGCAGTGTATCGCAGGGGGTGGGAGAGACCCAGTACTTC
CASSVSQGVGETQYF
>.|TRBV2|TRBJ1-2|.
TGTGCCAGCAGTGAAGAGACAGACTATGGCTACACCTTC
CASSEETDYGYTF
>.|TRBV27|TRBJ1-2|once
TGTGCCAGCAGTCCAGACAAAGTCCTGAACTATGGCTACACCTTC
CASSPDKVLNYGYTF
>.|TRBV6-2/TRBV6-3|TRBJ2-1|.
TGTGCCAGCAGTTACGAGTGGGCTGGATACAATGAGCAGTTCTTC
CASSYEWAGYNEQFF
>.|TRBV7-9|TRBJ1-2|.
TGTGCCAGCAGCTTAGGCATATCGGGGATCTATGGCTACACCTTC
CASSLGISGIYGYTF
>.|TRBV30|TRBJ1-5|.
TGTGCCTGGAGTCAGCTTCAGGGTTCGAGCAATCAGCCCCAGCATTTT
CAWSQLQGSSNQPQHF
>TRBD2|TRBV11-2|TRBJ2-3|once
TGTGCCAGCAGCTTAGAGCGGGTTAGCGGGAGGAATACAGATACGCAGTATTTT
CASSLERVSGRNTDTQYF
>.|TRBV6-5|TRBJ2-5|once
TGTGCCAGCAGCGGGCCCGCTGGGACCCAGTACTTC
CASSGPAGTQYF
>TRBD1|TRBV7-2|TRBJ2-7|.
TGTGCCAGCAGCTCCCCCCTCCGGGACAGGAACGAGCAGTACTTC
CASSSPLRDRNEQYF
>.|TRBV19|TRBJ1-1|.
TGTGCCAGTAGTATGATAGAGAACACTGAAGCTTTCTTT
CASSMIENTEAFF
>.|TRBV12-5|TRBJ2-6|.
TGTGCTAGTGGTTTGGAAGGCCCTGGGGCCAACGTCCTGACTTTC
CASGLEGPGANVLTF
>.|TRBV25-1|TRBJ1-1|.
TGTGCCAGCAGTGACGGAATGAGGACTTTCTTT
CASSDGMRTFF
>TRBD1|TRBV7-2|TRBJ2-5|.
TGTGCCAGCATGGGACAGGGGGCACAGACCCAGTACTTC
CASMGQGAQTQYF
>.|TRBV11-2|TRBJ2-3|.
TGTGCCAGCAGCCGGGTGAGGAGGCCAGATACGCAGTATTTT
CASSRVRRPDTQYF
>.|TRBV5-1|TRBJ2-1|.
TGCGCCAGCAGCTTGGTCGGGGCCGGGGATGAGCAGTTCTTC
CASSLVGAGDEQFF
>TRBD1|TRBV2|TRBJ2-1|once
TGTGCATCAGCTCGGGGACAGGGGGTAAATGAGCAGTTCTTC
CASARGQGVNEQFF
>TRBD1|TRBV5-1|TRBJ1-1|.
TGCGCCAGCAGCTTGGACAGGGGGCGGTTGAGCACTGAAGCTTTCTTT
CASSLDRGRLSTEAFF
>TRBD2|TRBV6-4|TRBJ2-3|few
TGTGCCAGCAGTGACACTAGCGGGGGGTCAGATACGCAGTATTTT
CASSDTSGGSDTQYF
>.|TRBV6-2/TRBV6-3|TRBJ2-7|.
TGTGCCAGCAGTTACCGACCAGGGACCTCGAAGTACTTC
CASSYRPGTSKYF
>.|TRBV24-1|TRBJ2-1|.
TGTGCCACCAGATTATCAGATCCCTACAATGAGCAGTTCTTC
CATRLSDPYNEQFF
>TRBD2|TRBV28|TRBJ2-4|.
TGTGCCAGCAGTTTGGAAGCGGGAGGCGTGGGTCGAAACATTCAGTACTTC
CASSLEAGGVGRNIQYF
>TRBD2|TRBV5-8|TRBJ2-3|.
TGTGCCAGCAGCTTCGCCAGCGGGGGATCAGATACGCAGTATTTT
CASSFASGGSDTQYF
>.|TRBV20-1|TRBJ1-1|.
TGCAGTGCTAGTGGGGGGGCGGCAAACACTGAAGCTTTCTTT
CSASGGAANTEAFF
>.|TRBV10-3|TRBJ2-2|.
TGTGCCATCAGTGAGGGGAAGAACACCGGGGAGCTGTTTTTT
CAISEGKNTGELFF
>TRBD2|TRBV12-3/TRBV12-4|TRBJ2-3|.
TGTGCCAGCAGTTTAAGCGGGGGGGCCGTCCAGTATTTT
CASSLSGGAVQYF
>.|TRBV19|TRBJ2-1|once
TGTGCCAGTAGTCGAGGGTCCCTGGGCAATGAGCAGTTCTTC
CASSRGSLGNEQFF
>.|TRBV29-1|TRBJ2-3|.
TGCAGCGTTCTGATGGGGGGGCGAGATACGCAGTATTTT
CSVLMGGRDTQYF
>.|TRBV3-1/TRBV3-2|TRBJ1-1|.
TGTGCCAGCAGCCCGCGGGTCACTCACACTGAAGCTTTCTTT
CASSPRVTHTEAFF
>.|TRBV5-8|TRBJ1-4|.
TGTGCCAGCAGCTTCAGGGCTGAAAAACTGTTTTTT
CASSFRAEKLFF
>.|TRBV6-5|TRBJ1-6|.
TGTGCCAGCAGTTTAGGACCCCTAACTTCACCCCTCCACTTT
CASSLGPLTSPLHF
>.|TRBV20-1|TRBJ1-6|.
TGCAGTGCTAGTCCCGGGGGCGGGAATTCACCCCTCCACTTT
CSASPGGGNSPLHF